This TCR beta chain was observed in a study of human T cells and chemical hapten exposure. Overall study context: Sensitizing treatment utilized 2% DPC over a 2 cm by 2 cm portion of upper inner arm skin.

TCRdb reprocessed the RACE reads via MiXCR and lists one record per CDR3 protein. The sample yields 250,000 or so distinct CDR3 sequences, 7.5% to 9% seen once. The time point was: pre-sensitization, week 0. As for treatment: therapeutic diphenylcyclopropenone sensitization with weekly scalp DPC. Blood was drawn before each patch test was applied. V shed 4 bases, J shed 5 bases, and the junction held 13 bases outside the gene matches. The CDR3 sequence is 17 residues long. In germline, CDR1 is MNHEY, CDR2 SVGAGI. The sequence derives from a woman between 35 and 50 years old with alopecia areata. Some clones in this sample may be carry-over from other donors' samples. This specimen was whole blood, taken in connection with sensitization to the hapten diphenylcyclopropenone (DPC). V and J are TRBV6-5 and TRBJ2-1, with 8 nucleotides matching TRBD2. The CDR3 is CASSSSDLAGPHNEQFF. As DNA, the CDR3 is TGTGCCAGCAGTTCCTCGGACCTAGCGGGCCCTCACAATGAGCAGTTCTTC.